This T cell receptor delta chain was sequenced during a study of gamma-delta T cells after stem cell transplantation (TCRdb year 2016). Regarding this clone: This receptor's antigen is unknown. A far larger clone is off by one base, so a read error is likely. This sample includes further DNA sequences coding for the same CDR3.

The germline V end is reduced by 4 bases and the J end by 0 bases; junction bases left unmatched: 26. Per the germline V gene (reference sequence), TVYSNPD is the CDR1 and GDNSRS is the CDR2. The cysteine opens and the phenylalanine closes a CDR3 of 20 amino acids. The kept DNA is CDR3 alone, 60 bases in frame from the first base. Receptor libraries were prepared by RT-PCR. Sequencing used an Illumina MiSeq. TCRdb recomputed clones from the public reads with CATT; identical DNA rows were then combined. The sample profile shows around 1,700 delta-chain clones; 15% to 20% of them were found once. Over 50% of the sample is taken by the ten largest.

The specimen sequenced was gamma-delta T cells. The sequence came from a human donor. It is not recorded whose cells these are; they may come from a transplant donor. The sequence is built from TRDV3 and TRDJ1; a stretch of 7 junction bases matches TRDD3. CDR3 region: CASGDSTPTGVMANTDKLIF. The DNA sequence is as follows: TGTGCCTCGGGGGACTCTACGCCGACTGGGGTGATGGCCAACACCGATAAACTCATCTTT.